This entry lists 9 T cell receptor beta chains sequenced from one sample in a study of T-cell reconstitution after alpha-beta-depleted transplantation in children. Unique molecular identifiers were built into the TCRbeta library. A single record per CDR3 protein comes from TCRdb applying MiXCR to the PCR reads. Among about 640,000 distinct CDR3 sequences listed, approximately 17% were seen once. Sequenced material: PBMCs from the stem cell graft donor, taken from the stem cell graft. The receptor set was obtained from a human donor who donated a stem cell graft to a child with acute myeloid leukemia.

V and J are TRBV20-1 and TRBJ1-5; D is undetermined. Trimming cost V 0 bases and J 3 bases, with 15 bases left between them. CDR1 and CDR2 from the germline V gene are DFQATT and SNEGSKA (reference sequence). This CDR3 has 16 amino acids. Written as DNA, the CDR3 is TGCAGTGCTAGAGATATAGCCAGGACCCTCAATCAGCCCCAGCATTTT. Residues: CSARDIARTLNQPQHF.

There are many counts of this clonotype. This rearrangement joins TRBV15 to TRBJ2-7; 8 bases line up with TRBD1. V trimming: 5 bases; J trimming: 5 bases; junction bases outside the gene matches: 8. There are 14 residues in the CDR3. Germline CDR1 LNHNV, CDR2 YYDKDF (reference sequence). In DNA form, the CDR3 reads TGTGCCACCAGCCTGGACAGGGACCTCAACGAGCAGTACTTC. This gives the protein CATSLDRDLNEQYF.

This clonotype was seen a handful of times. V usage is TRBV7-9 and J usage is TRBJ2-1, with D tentatively TRBD1 (5 bases). V gave up 0 bases and J gave up 8 bases, with 11 bases separating them. This CDR3 is built from 14 residues. Germline CDR1 and CDR2: SEHNR and FQNEAQ (reference sequence). CDR3 region: CASSLAREGDEQFF. CDR3 coding DNA: TGTGCCAGCAGCTTAGCCAGGGAAGGTGATGAGCAGTTCTTC.

This clonotype was detected ten times or more. The V and J genes are TRBV29-1 and TRBJ2-7; 7 positions agree with TRBD1. V gave up 8 bases and J gave up 6 bases; unmatched junction bases: 10. Germline V gives CDR1 SQVTM, CDR2 ANQGSEA. The CDR3 length is 12 residues. The CDR3 region is CSSRDSSTEQYF. For the CDR3, the DNA is TGCAGCTCCCGGGACAGTTCAACCGAGCAGTACTTC.

This clonotype was seen only a few times. The gene calls are TRBV4-1 and TRBJ1-2; D may be TRBD1 (5 bases). Germline values: CDR1 MGHRA, CDR2 YSYEKL. There are 13 residues in the CDR3. Trimming removed 0 bases at V and 7 bases at J, with 9 bases between. The CDR3 sequence: CASSQEGTGGYTF. CDR3 in DNA: TGCGCCAGCAGCCAAGAGGGGACCGGTGGCTACACCTTC.

The table lists this clonotype with many counts. Germline is not matched at one junction end, which may reflect a read error. The rearrangement uses TRBV10-3 and TRBJ1-2; unclear D gene. The germline V gene has CDR1 ENHRY and CDR2 SYGVKD. The CDR3 is 11 amino acids. CDR3 DNA: TGTGCCATCAGTGAGGTCGGTCCGGCGGCCTTC. Its protein product is CAISEVGPAAF.

This clonotype showed up many times. CDR3 amino acids: CSAREGTGHQPQHF. The CDR3 region has the DNA TGCAGTGCTAGAGAGGGGACAGGGCATCAGCCCCAGCATTTT. The genes are TRBV20-1 and TRBJ1-5; 9 bases agree with TRBD1. J gave up 5 bases and V 0 bases, and 2 bases lay outside the gene matches. Germline CDR1 and CDR2: DFQATT and SNEGSKA (reference sequence). The CDR3 length is 14 residues.

This clonotype has a handful of counts. The rearrangement uses TRBV5-1 and TRBJ2-3; TRBD2 aligns across 8 bases. CDR3 length: 15 residues. CDR1 and CDR2 (germline): SGHRS, YFSETQ. Trimming at V came to 1 base and at J to 4 bases, leaving 5 bases not matched to a gene. This chain's CDR3 is CASSLRGGSPDTQYF. The CDR3 coding sequence is TGCGCCAGCAGCTTGCGGGGGGGCTCCCCAGATACGCAGTATTTT.

This clonotype was counted between two and nine times. The chain has TRBV7-8 and TRBJ2-3, with 7 nucleotides matching TRBD2. CDR1 is SGHVS and CDR2 is FQNEAQ in the germline V gene. V lost 5 bases to trimming and J lost 0 bases; unmatched junction nucleotides: 5. The CDR3 is 15 amino acids. The CDR3 nucleotides are TGTGCCAGCAGCCCCAAGACTAGCAGCACAGATACGCAGTATTTT. Its translation: CASSPKTSSTDTQYF.